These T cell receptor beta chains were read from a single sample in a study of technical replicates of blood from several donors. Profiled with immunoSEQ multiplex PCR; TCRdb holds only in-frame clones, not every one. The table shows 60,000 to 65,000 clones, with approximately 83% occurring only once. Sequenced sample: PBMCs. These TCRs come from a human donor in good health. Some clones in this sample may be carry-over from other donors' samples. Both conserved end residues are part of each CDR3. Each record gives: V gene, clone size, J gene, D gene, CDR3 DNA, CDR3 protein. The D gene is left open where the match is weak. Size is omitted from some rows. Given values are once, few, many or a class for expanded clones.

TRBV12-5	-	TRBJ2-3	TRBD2	TGTGCTAGTGGTTCGTGGACTAGCGGGATAGATACGCAGTATTTT	CASGSWTSGIDTQYF
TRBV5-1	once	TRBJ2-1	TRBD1	TGCGCCAGCAGCTTGGCGACAGGGTCAGGGGATGAGCAGTTCTTC	CASSLATGSGDEQFF
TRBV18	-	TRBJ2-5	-	TGTGCCAGCTCACCACAAGAGACAGGGAGGTTTGGGGAGACCCAGTACTTC	CASSPQETGRFGETQYF
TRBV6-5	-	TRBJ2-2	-	TGTGCCAGCAGTTTGCGAAACGCGAACACCGGGGAGCTGTTTTTT	CASSLRNANTGELFF
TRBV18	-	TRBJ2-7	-	TGTGCCAGCTCATCCTCTGAGGTGTACGAGCAGTACTTC	CASSSSEVYEQYF
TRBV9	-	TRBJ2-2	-	TGTGCCAGTACGAGGTCAGCCGGGAGTTCGAACACCGGGGAGCTGTTTTTT	CASTRSAGSSNTGELFF
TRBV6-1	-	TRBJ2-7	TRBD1	TGTGCCAGCAGTGCTCAGGGGGACAACGAGCAGTACTTC	CASSAQGDNEQYF
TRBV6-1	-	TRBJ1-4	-	TGTGCCAGTTCCCGACAAAATTGGGAGGAAAAACTGTTTTTT	CASSRQNWEEKLFF
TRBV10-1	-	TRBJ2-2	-	TGCGCCAGCCGGGACAAGAACACCGGGGAGCTGTTTTTT	CASRDKNTGELFF
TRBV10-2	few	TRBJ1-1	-	TGCGCCAGCAGTCCCGGGGTGACTGAAGCTTTCTTT	CASSPGVTEAFF
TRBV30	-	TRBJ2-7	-	TGTGCCTGGAGTGTCGATATTTCGGGGGAGCAGTACTTC	CAWSVDISGEQYF
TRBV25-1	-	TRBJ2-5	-	TGTGCCAGCAGTGAATGGAGAACCCAAGAGACCCAGTACTTC	CASSEWRTQETQYF
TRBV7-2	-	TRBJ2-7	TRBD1	TGTGCCAGCAGCCAGACAGGGATCCCTTCCAAGCAGTACTTC	CASSQTGIPSKQYF
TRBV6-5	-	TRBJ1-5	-	TGTGCCAGCAATTTACAGGGCGGTAATCAGCCCCAGCATTTT	CASNLQGGNQPQHF
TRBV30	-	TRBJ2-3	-	TGTGCCTGGAGTGTTAACTCGCGAATTAGCACAGATACGCAGTATTTT	CAWSVNSRISTDTQYF
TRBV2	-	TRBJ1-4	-	TGTGCCAGCGGGAGAAGAGGGGCCGGGGGGGAAAAACTGTTTTTT	CASGRRGAGGEKLFF
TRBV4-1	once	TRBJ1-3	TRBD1	TGCGCCAGCAGCCATCCCGGGACAGGGGAAAACACCATATATTTT	CASSHPGTGENTIYF
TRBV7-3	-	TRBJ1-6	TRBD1	TGTGCCAGTTCGGGACAGGGCATTTATTCACCCCTCCACTTT	CASSGQGIYSPLHF
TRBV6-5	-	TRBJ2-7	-	TGTGCCAGCAGTTACTCGAGAAGGGGCGACGAGCAGTACTTC	CASSYSRRGDEQYF
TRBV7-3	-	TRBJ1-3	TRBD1	TGTGCCAGCAGCCCTACGAGGGGACAGGGATTGGATGGAAACACCATATATTTT	CASSPTRGQGLDGNTIYF
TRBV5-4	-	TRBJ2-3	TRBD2	TGTGCCAGCAGGGGAGGGACTAGCGGGAACACAGATACGCAGTATTTT	CASRGGTSGNTDTQYF
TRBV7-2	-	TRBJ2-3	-	TGTGCCAGCAGCTTACGGACAGCCAATCCCACAGATACGCAGTATTTT	CASSLRTANPTDTQYF
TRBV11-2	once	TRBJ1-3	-	TGTGCCAGCAGCCTAGGCGTCGCAAACACCATATATTTT	CASSLGVANTIYF
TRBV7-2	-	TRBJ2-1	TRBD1	TGTGCCAGCAGCCCGGGACAGGGGTACAATGAGCAGTTCTTC	CASSPGQGYNEQFF
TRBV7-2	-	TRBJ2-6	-	TGTGCCAGCAGCTTAGGGACGGGGATTGCTGGGGCCAACGTCCTGACTTTC	CASSLGTGIAGANVLTF
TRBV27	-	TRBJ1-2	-	TGTGCCAGCAGTTTACGGGGGGCCAACTATGGCTACACCTTC	CASSLRGANYGYTF
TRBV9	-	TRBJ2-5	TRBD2	TGTGCCAGCAGCGCAAGCCCAGCGGGACCCCAAGAGACCCAGTACTTC	CASSASPAGPQETQYF
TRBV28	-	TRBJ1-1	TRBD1	TGTGCCATTGGGACAGCGAACACTGAAGCTTTCTTT	CAIGTANTEAFF
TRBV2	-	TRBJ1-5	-	TGTGCCAGCAGTGTGGAGGGGAGTAAGCAGCCCCAGCATTTT	CASSVEGSKQPQHF
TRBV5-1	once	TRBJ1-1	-	TGCGCCAGCAGCTCGGACACAGGGTGGACTGAAGCTTTCTTT	CASSSDTGWTEAFF
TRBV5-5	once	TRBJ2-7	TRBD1	TGTGCCAGCAGGGTGACGGGGCAGGGGGTTTACGAGCAGTACTTC	CASRVTGQGVYEQYF
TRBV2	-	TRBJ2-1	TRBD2	TGTGCCAGCAGTCCTCCGGGACTAGCGGGGGTGGAGCAGTTCTTC	CASSPPGLAGVEQFF
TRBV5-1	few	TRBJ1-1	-	TGCGCCAGCAGCTTAGGGGGTGGGTACACTGAAGCTTTCTTT	CASSLGGGYTEAFF